This T cell receptor beta chain was obtained from a study of cytomegalovirus exposure and HLA in healthy donors. The study's findings and limits: Association of 16,951 TCR beta sequences with HLA alleles was found at 0.05 false discovery rate in a later analysis.

Germline V gene data show CDR1 as LNHDA and CDR2 as SQIVND (reference sequence). Trimming took 5 bases from V and 0 from J, leaving 11 bases between them. There are 15 residues in the CDR3. Healthy bone marrow donors made up the cohort. The donors, nominally healthy at sampling, likely had unrecorded immune exposures. PCR was performed using 60 Vbeta and 13 Jbeta primers. Assay used: immunoSEQ multiplex PCR; TCRdb lists only in-frame clones, some missing. The sample has about 190,000 clones; 60% to 85% are singletons. For this clone: What it binds is unknown.

The rearrangement links TRBV19 to TRBJ1-3, with D hard to call. Input material: PBMCs. This TCR derives from a woman aged 18-29 years in good health and CMV-seronegative. CDR3 sequence: CASSFRTGSGNTIYF. CDR3 DNA: TGTGCCAGTAGTTTTAGGACTGGCTCTGGAAACACCATATATTTT.